This T cell receptor (beta chain) was sequenced in a study of identical twins. Study-level results: Cross-sectional statistical analysis was relied on for the conclusions, without the same donors being followed. Cord blood's abundant beta clonotypes had fewer insertions, unlike memory repertoires. Diverse VJ usage suggested most zero-insertion clonotypes were not invariant T cells.

For this clonotype: The target antigen is unknown.

The V and J ends lost 4 bases and 5 bases, in that order; junction bases with no gene match: 6. Germline-derived CDR1 and CDR2 are MNHNS and SASEGT. There are 14 residues in the CDR3. TCRdb re-called the 5' RACE reads through MiXCR, storing one row per CDR3 protein. This sample carries roughly 260,000 distinct CDR3 sequences, around 15% of them seen once, and the ten largest clones take approximately 9.3%. This receptor was obtained from a woman between 18 and 29 years old in good health. The specimen sequenced was memory (CD45RO+) T cells sorted from blood. This chain joins TRBV6-1 and TRBJ2-7, with 9 bases identical to TRBD1. The CDR3 reads CASSAGQGINEQYF. DNA for the CDR3: TGTGCCAGCAGTGCCGGACAGGGGATCAACGAGCAGTACTTC.